A selection of T cell receptor beta chains follows, all from one sample in a study of CD4 T cells in relation to SARS-CoV-2 and coronaviruses. Some clones are missing from TCRdb's copy, which holds only in-frame ones; the method was immunoSEQ multiplex PCR. The sample has tens of thousands of clones, about 80% seen once. Their antigens remain unidentified. Sequenced input: CD4+ T cells from PBMCs, cultured in vitro. Receptors originate from a human donor in good health. CDR3s include the opening cysteine and the closing phenylalanine or tryptophan. The D gene is left open where the match is weak. For some rows the clone size is stated as once, few or many, or as a class when expanded; others skip it.

CDR3nt,CDR3aa,abundance,j_gene,v_gene,d_gene
TGTGCCACCAGCAGAGAGGGGCAGGGCGTCAACGTCCTGACTTTC,CATSREGQGVNVLTF,few,TRBJ2-6,TRBV15,.
TGTGCCAGTAGTCTAAGAGGACAGGGAAGCTCCTACGAGCAGTACTTC,CASSLRGQGSSYEQYF,.,TRBJ2-7,TRBV19,TRBD1
TGTGCCAGCAGTTTATTGGACAGGGCAAATACGCAGTATTTT,CASSLLDRANTQYF,.,TRBJ2-3,TRBV27,TRBD1
TGCGCCAGCAGCTTGAGGGGTAGCGGGGGATATTACAATGAGCAGTTCTTC,CASSLRGSGGYYNEQFF,.,TRBJ2-1,TRBV5-1,TRBD2
TGTGCCATCAGCCGAGCCGGACAGAGAACTCTGAACACTGAAGCTTTCTTT,CAISRAGQRTLNTEAFF,.,TRBJ1-1,TRBV10-3,.
TGCGCCAGCAGTGCGTTCCGGCCCTCCAACACCGGGGAGCTGTTTTTT,CASSAFRPSNTGELFF,.,TRBJ2-2,TRBV10-2,.
TGCAGTGCAAGAAACACTGAAGCTTTCTTT,CSARNTEAFF,.,TRBJ1-1,TRBV20-1,.
TGTGCCAGCAGCCAACTAGCGGGAGGGCCCAATGAGCAGTTCTTC,CASSQLAGGPNEQFF,.,TRBJ2-1,TRBV14,TRBD2
TGTGCCAGCAGTGGTTCAGGGGGCGCCGGCTACACCTTC,CASSGSGGAGYTF,.,TRBJ1-2,TRBV2,TRBD1
TGTGCCAGCAGCTTGGAAGGCTACACAGATACGCAGTATTTT,CASSLEGYTDTQYF,.,TRBJ2-3,TRBV7-3,.
TGTGCCACCAGCCAAGGACAGGGGGGGATATATGGCTACACCTTC,CATSQGQGGIYGYTF,.,TRBJ1-2,TRBV24-1,TRBD1
TGTGCCAGCAGTGGGAACAGGGGGGTGGTAGATACGCAGTATTTT,CASSGNRGVVDTQYF,.,TRBJ2-3,TRBV2,TRBD1
TGTGCCAGCAACCCAGGAATCACTGGGGCCAACGTCCTGACTTTC,CASNPGITGANVLTF,.,TRBJ2-6,TRBV6-5,.
TGTGCCAGCTCAGCGGGAAGGGAAGGCACTGAAGCTTTCTTT,CASSAGREGTEAFF,.,TRBJ1-1,TRBV18,.
TGTGCCAGCAGCCTACAGGGGACTAGTTACACCGGGGAGCTGTTTTTT,CASSLQGTSYTGELFF,.,TRBJ2-2,TRBV2,.
TGTGCCAGCAGTCAAAAAGGACAGGGGAATGGCTACACCTTC,CASSQKGQGNGYTF,.,TRBJ1-2,TRBV6-6,TRBD1
TGTGCCAGCAATATCGGACAGGGGAGTAACATTCAGTACTTC,CASNIGQGSNIQYF,.,TRBJ2-4,TRBV6-5,TRBD1
TGTGCCAGCAACCAGCGGGAGAGTAGCGATACGCAGTATTTT,CASNQRESSDTQYF,.,TRBJ2-3,TRBV25-1,TRBD2
TGTGCCACCAGCAGTCGAGGCTCTACCTACGAGCAGTACTTC,CATSSRGSTYEQYF,once,TRBJ2-7,TRBV15,.
TGTGCCAGCAGCCTCGGCTCCCTTGATTCCGACGAGCAGTACTTC,CASSLGSLDSDEQYF,.,TRBJ2-7,TRBV4-2,.
TGTGCCAGTAGACAAAGCGGAGATACGCAGTATTTT,CASRQSGDTQYF,.,TRBJ2-3,TRBV19,.
TGTGCCACTAAGCCCGTTGGCTCCTACAATGAGCAGTTCTTC,CATKPVGSYNEQFF,few,TRBJ2-1,TRBV19,.
TGTGCCAGCAGCCACCCGGGACAGAGTTGGGATACGCAGTATTTT,CASSHPGQSWDTQYF,.,TRBJ2-3,TRBV3-1/TRBV3-2,TRBD1
TGCGCCAGCAGCTTGTCTCCACCGGGGACTAATTCACCCCTCCACTTT,CASSLSPPGTNSPLHF,.,TRBJ1-6,TRBV5-1,.
TGTGCCAGCAGTTCAGCTAGCGGGAGTCCGGCCGGGGAGCTGTTTTTT,CASSSASGSPAGELFF,.,TRBJ2-2,TRBV28,TRBD2
TGTGCCAGCAAGGAGACAGGGATGAACACTGAAGCTTTCTTT,CASKETGMNTEAFF,few,TRBJ1-1,TRBV6-6,TRBD1
TGTGCCAGCAGCATAGGACTAGCGGGAGGGACCGGGGAGCTGTTTTTT,CASSIGLAGGTGELFF,.,TRBJ2-2,TRBV7-3,TRBD2
TGTGCCAGCAGCCCGACAGGGGGCAATCAGCCCCAGCATTTT,CASSPTGGNQPQHF,.,TRBJ1-5,TRBV7-2,TRBD1
TGTGCTAGTGGTTTGGTACTGGACGGGAGGTCGTCCTACAATGAGCAGTTCTTC,CASGLVLDGRSSYNEQFF,.,TRBJ2-1,TRBV12-5,TRBD2
TGCGCCAGCAGGACAGGGGGCGCGGAGGAGACAGATACGCAGTATTTT,CASRTGGAEETDTQYF,.,TRBJ2-3,TRBV5-1,TRBD1
TGTGCCAGCAGGCTAAGATTGGGGGAGCAGTACTTC,CASRLRLGEQYF,.,TRBJ2-7,TRBV28,.
TGTGCCAGTGGAGCGGCGGGAGGGTTCTTGGATACGCAGTATTTT,CASGAAGGFLDTQYF,.,TRBJ2-3,TRBV2,TRBD2
TGTGCCAGCAGCTCCCGGGCGTGGGGCCCGGGCACTGAAGCTTTCTTT,CASSSRAWGPGTEAFF,.,TRBJ1-1,TRBV7-9,.
TGTGCCAGCAGCCGGACAGGCTACAACTATGGCTACACCTTC,CASSRTGYNYGYTF,.,TRBJ1-2,TRBV7-9,TRBD1
TGTGCCAGCAGCCAGAGACAGGGAATCTACGAGCAGTACTTC,CASSQRQGIYEQYF,.,TRBJ2-7,TRBV7-9,TRBD1
TGTGCCAGCTCGATGATGGGACAGGGGAATCAGCCCCAGCATTTT,CASSMMGQGNQPQHF,.,TRBJ1-5,TRBV18,TRBD1
TGTGCCAGCAGCTTGGCCAATGGCGTGCCGCTTTACAATGAGCAGTTCTTC,CASSLANGVPLYNEQFF,once,TRBJ2-1,TRBV5-8,.
TGCGCCAGCAGCTTGGCCGACAGTCGGTACCAGCCCCAGCATTTT,CASSLADSRYQPQHF,once,TRBJ1-5,TRBV5-1,.
TGCGCCAGCAGCCCCGAGGGCCAAGAGACCCAGTACTTC,CASSPEGQETQYF,.,TRBJ2-5,TRBV5-1,.
TGTGCCAGCAGCCAAGGTACGAACACTGAAGCTTTCTTT,CASSQGTNTEAFF,.,TRBJ1-1,TRBV4-2,.
TGTGCCACCAGCAGAGAGGGACAGGGCTTCTACGAGCAGTACTTC,CATSREGQGFYEQYF,once,TRBJ2-7,TRBV15,TRBD1
TGTGCCAGCAGTTACTCTTTACATGTGAACACTGAAGCTTTCTTT,CASSYSLHVNTEAFF,.,TRBJ1-1,TRBV6-5,.
TGTGCCAGCTCACCGGTGAGCACAGGGGGCGCGTTCGGCAATCAGCCCCAGCATTTT,CASSPVSTGGAFGNQPQHF,.,TRBJ1-5,TRBV18,TRBD1
TGTGCCTGGAGTCGTGACTCGCGCGCGTACTTC,CAWSRDSRAYF,.,TRBJ2-4,TRBV30,.
TGTGCCAGCAGTTTATCGGCAGGGAATTCACCCCTCCACTTT,CASSLSAGNSPLHF,.,TRBJ1-6,TRBV28,.
TGCAGCGTTGCTGGGACAGGCAATCAGCCCCAGCATTTT,CSVAGTGNQPQHF,.,TRBJ1-5,TRBV29-1,TRBD1
TGTGCCTGGAGAGAACAGGGGGCGGGCCAAGAGACCCAGTACTTC,CAWREQGAGQETQYF,.,TRBJ2-5,TRBV30,TRBD1
TGTGCCAGCAGCAAACATACAGGGGGCCTCACTGAAGCTTTCTTT,CASSKHTGGLTEAFF,.,TRBJ1-1,TRBV21-1,.
TGTGCCAGCTCATCTAGCCGGCAGACTGAAGCTTTCTTT,CASSSSRQTEAFF,.,TRBJ1-1,TRBV18,.
TGTGCCAGCAGCCCTGACGGCGGACTAGCGGGAGGCGACATTCAGTACTTC,CASSPDGGLAGGDIQYF,.,TRBJ2-4,TRBV5-6,TRBD2